This TCR beta chain stems from a study of tumor and adjacent non-tumor tissue in lung cancer. Study-level points and caveats: In normal lung, the top 100 clones were significantly more dominant than in tumor.

This clonotype was seen ten or more times. Its antigen is currently unknown. RNA was extracted from bulk tissue without any cell sorting. CDR1 is SGHAT, CDR2 FQNNGV, per germline. This CDR3 region has 16 residues. Trimming at V came to 6 bases and at J to 1 base, leaving 10 bases not matched to a gene. TCRbeta libraries were built with three rounds of nested PCR, modified from ARM-PCR. One entry per CDR3 protein, called by TCRdb with MiXCR from the multiplex PCR reads. The table has roughly 150,000 distinct CDR3 sequences, approximately 66% seen once. The origin of this receptor is a man in his fifties or sixties with small cell lung cancer. V is TRBV11-2 and J is TRBJ1-1; 8 bases map to TRBD1. Sequenced input: lung tumor tissue. The CDR3 region has the DNA TGTGCCAGCAGGCCGACAGGGGCGGGACAGAACACTGAAGCTTTCTTT. This translates into CASRPTGAGQNTEAFF.